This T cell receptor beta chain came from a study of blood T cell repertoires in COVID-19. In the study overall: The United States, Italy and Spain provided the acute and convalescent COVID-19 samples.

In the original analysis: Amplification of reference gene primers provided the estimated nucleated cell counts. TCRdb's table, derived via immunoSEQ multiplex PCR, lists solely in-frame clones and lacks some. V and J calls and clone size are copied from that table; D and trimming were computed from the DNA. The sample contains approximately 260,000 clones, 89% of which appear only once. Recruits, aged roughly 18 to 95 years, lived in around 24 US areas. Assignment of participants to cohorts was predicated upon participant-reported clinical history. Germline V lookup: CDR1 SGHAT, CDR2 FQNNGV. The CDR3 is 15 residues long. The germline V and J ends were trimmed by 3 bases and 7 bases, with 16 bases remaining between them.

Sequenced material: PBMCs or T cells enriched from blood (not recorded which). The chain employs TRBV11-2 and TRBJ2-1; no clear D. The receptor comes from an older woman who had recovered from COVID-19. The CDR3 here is CASSFTRLLQNEQFF. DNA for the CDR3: TGTGCCAGCAGCTTCACCCGCCTACTACAAAATGAGCAGTTCTTC.